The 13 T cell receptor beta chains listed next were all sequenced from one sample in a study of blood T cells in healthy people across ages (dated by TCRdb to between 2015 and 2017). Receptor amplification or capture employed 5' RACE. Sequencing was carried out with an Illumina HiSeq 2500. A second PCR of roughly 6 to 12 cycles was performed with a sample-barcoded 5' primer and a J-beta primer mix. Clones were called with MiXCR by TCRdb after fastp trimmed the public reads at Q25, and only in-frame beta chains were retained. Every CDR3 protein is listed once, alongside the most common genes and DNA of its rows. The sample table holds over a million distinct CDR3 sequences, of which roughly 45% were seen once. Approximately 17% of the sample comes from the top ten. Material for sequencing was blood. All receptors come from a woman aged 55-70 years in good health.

The CDR3 loop is CASSMSTQAYEQYF. In DNA form, the CDR3 reads TGTGCCAGTAGTATGAGCACCCAGGCCTACGAGCAGTACTTC. The J gene is TRBJ2-7, the V gene TRBV19, with D unclear. Germline V gene lookup returns CDR1 LNHDA and CDR2 SQIVND (reference sequence). The CDR3 runs to 14 residues. V gave up 3 bases and J gave up 2 bases, with 11 bases separating them.

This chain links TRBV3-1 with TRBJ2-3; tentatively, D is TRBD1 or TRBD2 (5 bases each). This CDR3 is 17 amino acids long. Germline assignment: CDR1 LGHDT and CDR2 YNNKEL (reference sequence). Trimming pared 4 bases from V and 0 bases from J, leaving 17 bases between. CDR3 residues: CASSRRPPGPSTDTQYF. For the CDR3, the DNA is TGTGCCAGCAGCCGCCGTCCTCCGGGACCGAGCACAGATACGCAGTATTTT.

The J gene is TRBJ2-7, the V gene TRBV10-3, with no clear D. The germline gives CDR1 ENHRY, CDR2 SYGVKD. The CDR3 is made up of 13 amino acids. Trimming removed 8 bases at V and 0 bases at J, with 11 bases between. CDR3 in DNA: TGTGCCATCCGTAAGGTTGACTCCTACGAGCAGTACTTC. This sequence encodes CAIRKVDSYEQYF.

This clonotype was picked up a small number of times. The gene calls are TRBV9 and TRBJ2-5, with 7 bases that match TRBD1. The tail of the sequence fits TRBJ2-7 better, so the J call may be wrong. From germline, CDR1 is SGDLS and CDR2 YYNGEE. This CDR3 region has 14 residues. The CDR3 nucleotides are TGTGCCAGCAGCGGGCACGCCCAGGGGGACGAGCAGTACTTC. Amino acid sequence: CASSGHAQGDEQYF.

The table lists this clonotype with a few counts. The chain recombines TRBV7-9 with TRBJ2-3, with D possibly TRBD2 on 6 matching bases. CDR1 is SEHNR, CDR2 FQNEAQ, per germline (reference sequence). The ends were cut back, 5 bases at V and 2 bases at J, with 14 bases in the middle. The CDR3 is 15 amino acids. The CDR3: CASSPGLPFTDTQYF. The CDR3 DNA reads TGTGCCAGCAGCCCCGGACTACCCTTCACAGATACGCAGTATTTT.

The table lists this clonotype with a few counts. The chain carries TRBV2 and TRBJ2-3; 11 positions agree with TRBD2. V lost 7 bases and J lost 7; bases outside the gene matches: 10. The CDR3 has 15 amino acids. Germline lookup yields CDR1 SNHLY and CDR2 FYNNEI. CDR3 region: CASNPTSGSVNTQYF. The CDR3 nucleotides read TGTGCCAGCAATCCTACTAGCGGGAGTGTAAATACGCAGTATTTT.

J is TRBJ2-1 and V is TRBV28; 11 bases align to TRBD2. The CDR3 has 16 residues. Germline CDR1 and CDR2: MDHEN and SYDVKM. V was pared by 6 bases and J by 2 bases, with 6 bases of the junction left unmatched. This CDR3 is CASSPLTSGTYNEQFF. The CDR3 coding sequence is TGTGCCAGCAGCCCCCTGACTAGCGGGACCTACAATGAGCAGTTCTTC. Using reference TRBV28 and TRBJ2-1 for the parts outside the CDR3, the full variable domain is DVKVTQSSRYLVKRTGEKVFLECVQDMDHENMFWYRQDPGLGLRLIYFSYDVKMKEKGDIPEGYSVSREKKERFSLILESASTNQTSMYLCASSPLTSGTYNEQFFGPGTRLTVL.

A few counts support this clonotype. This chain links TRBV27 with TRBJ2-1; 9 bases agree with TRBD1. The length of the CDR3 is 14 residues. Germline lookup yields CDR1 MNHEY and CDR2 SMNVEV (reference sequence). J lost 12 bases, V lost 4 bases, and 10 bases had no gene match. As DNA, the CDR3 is TGTGCCAGCAGTTCCCTAAACCCGGACAGGGGGCAGTTCTTC. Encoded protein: CASSSLNPDRGQFF.

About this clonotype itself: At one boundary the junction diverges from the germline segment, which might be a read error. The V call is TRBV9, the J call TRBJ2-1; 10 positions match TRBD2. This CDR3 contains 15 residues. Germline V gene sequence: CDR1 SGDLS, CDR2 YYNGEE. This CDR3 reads CASSNSGRFHNVQFF. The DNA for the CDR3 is TGTGCCAGCAGCAATAGCGGGAGGTTCCACAATGTGCAGTTCTTC. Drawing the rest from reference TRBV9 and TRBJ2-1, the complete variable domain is DSGVTQTPKHLITATGQRVTLRCSPRSGDLSVYWYQQSLDQGLQFLIQYYNGEERAKGNILERFSAQQFPDLHSELNLSSLELGDSALYFCASSNSGRFHNVQFFGPGTRLTVL.

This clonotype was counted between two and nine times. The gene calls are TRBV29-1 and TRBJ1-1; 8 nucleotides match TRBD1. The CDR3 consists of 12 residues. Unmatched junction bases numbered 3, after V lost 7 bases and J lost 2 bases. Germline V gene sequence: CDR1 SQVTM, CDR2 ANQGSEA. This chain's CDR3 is CSAGTGNTEAFF. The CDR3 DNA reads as TGCAGCGCCGGGACAGGAAACACTGAAGCTTTCTTT.

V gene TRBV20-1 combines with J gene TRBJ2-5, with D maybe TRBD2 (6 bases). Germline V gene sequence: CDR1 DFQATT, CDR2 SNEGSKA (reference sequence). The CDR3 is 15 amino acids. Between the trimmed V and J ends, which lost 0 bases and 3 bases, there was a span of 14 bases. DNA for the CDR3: TGCAGTGCTAGAGATACAACTAGCACCAAAGAGACCCAGTACTTC. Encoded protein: CSARDTTSTKETQYF.

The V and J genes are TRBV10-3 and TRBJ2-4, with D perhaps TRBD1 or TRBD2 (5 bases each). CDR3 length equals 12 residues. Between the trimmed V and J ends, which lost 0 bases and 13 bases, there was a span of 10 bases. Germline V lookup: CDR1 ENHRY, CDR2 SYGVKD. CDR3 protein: CAISESKGEQYF. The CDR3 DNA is TGTGCCATCAGTGAGTCGAAAGGGGAGCAGTACTTC.

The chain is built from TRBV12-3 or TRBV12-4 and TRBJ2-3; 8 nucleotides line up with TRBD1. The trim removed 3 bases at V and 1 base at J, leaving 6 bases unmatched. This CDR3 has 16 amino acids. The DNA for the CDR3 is TGTGCCAGCAGTTTTCGGCAGACAGGGGGCACAGATACGCAGTATTTT. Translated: CASSFRQTGGTDTQYF.